These T cell receptor beta chains were read from a single sample in a study of blood T cells in healthy people across ages. One entry per CDR3 protein results from TCRdb running MiXCR on the 5' RACE reads. This sample has over 1,500,000 distinct CDR3 sequences, with roughly 52% found just once. Sequencing used blood. These receptors all stem from a woman between 40 and 55 years old in good health. The CDR3 runs from the conserved cysteine through the conserved F or W. A D gene is named only where the DNA matches it firmly. Clone size is given for some rows only: seen once, a few or many times, or a class if the clone is expanded.

>-|TRBJ2-5|-|TRBV1|16
TGCACCAGCAGCCAAAACGGGCTAGCGGAACAAGAGACCCAGTACTTC
CTSSQNGLAEQETQYF
>-|TRBJ2-5|-|TRBV4-1|15
TGCGCCAGCAGCCAAGGGGTGGGCGTCATTTCTGAGCAGTACTTC
CASSQGVGVISEQYF
>few|TRBJ2-5|TRBD1|TRBV5-1|14
TGCGCCAGCAGCCCGGACAGGGGAGATGAGACCCAGTACTTC
CASSPDRGDETQYF
>-|TRBJ2-7|TRBD1|TRBV27|15
TGTGCCAGCAGTCCTACCCCGACAGGGACCTACGAGCAGTACTTC
CASSPTPTGTYEQYF
>many|TRBJ2-5|-|TRBV7-2|14
TGTGCCAGCAGCTTAACTGGAGGGTTGGAGACCCAGTACTTC
CASSLTGGLETQYF
>-|TRBJ1-1|-|TRBV6-5|13
TGTGCCAGCAGTTACTCCTACGAATCTGAAGCTTTCTTT
CASSYSYESEAFF
>few|TRBJ2-1|-|TRBV9|21
TGTGCCAGCAGCGACCCTCATCCCCGGGATCCCTCAGCGGGCTCCTACAATGAGCAGTTCTTC
CASSDPHPRDPSAGSYNEQFF
>-|TRBJ2-4|-|TRBV7-2|14
TGTGCCAGCAGCCCCGGGACGTACAAAAACATTCAGTACTTC
CASSPGTYKNIQYF
>few|TRBJ2-6|-|TRBV5-6|15
TGTGCCAGCAGCTTGGAGGCCGTCTGGGCCAACGTCCTGACTTTC
CASSLEAVWANVLTF
>-|TRBJ2-5|-|TRBV11-3|17
TGTGCCAGCAGCTTATCAAGCGGAGGGGGCCTCGGGGAGACCCAGTACTTC
CASSLSSGGGLGETQYF
>-|TRBJ2-3|-|TRBV6-1|16
TGTGCCAGCACCCCGGGTGCGGGGAGTAGCACAGATACGCAGTATTTT
CASTPGAGSSTDTQYF
>-|TRBJ2-5|-|TRBV20-1|17
TGCAGTGCCACTGACTCTGGGACTGCTACACGGCTTGAGACCCAGTACTTC
CSATDSGTATRLETQYF
>few|TRBJ2-7|TRBD2|TRBV7-2|13
TGTGCCAGCAGCCAGAAAACGGGGGGCGAGCAGTACTTC
CASSQKTGGEQYF
>few|TRBJ1-6|TRBD1|TRBV7-2|16
TGTGCCAGCAGCTTAGACGGGACAGGGGCAAATTCACCCCTCCACTTT
CASSLDGTGANSPLHF